This entry lists 20 T cell receptor beta chains sequenced from one sample in a study of control samples from healthy donors and cancer patients. Some clones are missing from TCRdb's copy, which holds only in-frame ones; the method was immunoSEQ multiplex PCR. The repertoire consists of about 40,000 clones, with approximately 90% occurring once and the leading ten covering around 4%. The material sequenced was blood. These receptors came from a woman between 45 and 60 years old in good health.

The chain combines TRBV6-5 with TRBJ1-2; D is ambiguous. The CDR3 length is 16 residues. Trimming removed 0 bases from V and 3 bases from J, with 14 bases in between. Germline loops: CDR1 MNHEY, CDR2 SVGAGI. Here the CDR3 DNA reads TGTGCCAGCAGTTACTCGCCTCCGATCAGCTACTATGGCTACACCTTC. Protein: CASSYSPPISYYGYTF.

The chain combines TRBV19 with TRBJ1-1; D unclear. With 7 bases removed from V and 1 base from J, the gap between germline ends came to 10 bases. The CDR3 has 13 residues. The germline V gene encodes CDR1 LNHDA and CDR2 SQIVND (reference sequence). Here the CDR3 DNA reads TGTGCCAGTAAGTTTGGAACGAACACTGAAGCTTTCTTT. The encoded protein is CASKFGTNTEAFF.

V usage is TRBV28 and J usage is TRBJ1-5; TRBD1 matches at 9 bases. This CDR3 is built from 16 residues. J lost 0 bases, V lost 5 bases, and 5 bases had no gene match. Germline lookup yields CDR1 MDHEN and CDR2 SYDVKM. The CDR3 nucleotides read TGTGCCAGCAGTGTGGGGACAGGGAATAGCAATCAGCCCCAGCATTTT. Translation gives CASSVGTGNSNQPQHF.

This sequence joins TRBV2 and TRBJ2-3; tentative D call: TRBD2 (6 bases). CDR3 size: 12 residues. Germline-derived CDR1 and CDR2 are SNHLY and FYNNEI. V was clipped by 8 bases and J by 3 bases, with 9 bases between them. The CDR3 loop is CASRLGTDTQYF. The CDR3 region has the DNA TGTGCCAGCCGACTAGGGACAGATACGCAGTATTTT.

This chain links TRBV3-1 (or the pseudogene TRBV3-2) with TRBJ2-3; 8 bases map to TRBD2. CDR1 is LGHDT and CDR2 is YNNKEL in the germline V gene (reference sequence). CDR3 length: 17 residues. Trimming removed 6 bases from V and 3 bases from J; junction bases left unmatched: 14. CDR3 coding DNA: TGTGCCAGCAGTCATTTTAAATCAAGCGGGGGAACAGATACGCAGTATTTT. It is translated as CASSHFKSSGGTDTQYF.

The rearrangement joins TRBV7-2 to TRBJ1-6; weak D call: TRBD1 (6 bases). Between the trimmed V and J ends, which lost 1 base and 6 bases, there was a span of 7 bases. The V gene's germline CDR1 is SGHTA and CDR2 FQGNSA. The CDR3 loop spans 14 amino acids. Here the CDR3 reads CASSLVQGNSPLHF. The CDR3, as DNA: TGTGCCAGCAGCTTAGTACAGGGTAATTCACCCCTCCACTTT.

This clone was seen just once. No DNA is shown, since the ends of the CDR3 on it are uncertain; the CDR3 is the one TCRdb lists. V usage is TRBV21-1 and J usage is TRBJ2-2; the table assigns TRBD2, which was not confirmed against the DNA. TRBV21-1 is noted as a pseudogene. From its first to its last residue, the CDR3 has 17 amino acids. CDR3 in amino acids: CASSKWGLGADTGELFF.

This chain joins TRBV19 and TRBJ2-7; D might be TRBD1 (5 bases). Germline V gene data show CDR1 as LNHDA and CDR2 as SQIVND (reference sequence). CDR3 length: 14 amino acids. Trimming pared 3 bases from V and 6 bases from J, leaving 15 bases between. CDR3 bases: TGTGCCAGTAGTATGAACAGGCAGATTTCCGAGCAGTACTTC. Translated: CASSMNRQISEQYF.

The chain links TRBV6-5 to TRBJ1-4; perhaps TRBD1 as D (5 bases). The germline V gene encodes CDR1 MNHEY and CDR2 SVGAGI. This CDR3 has 14 amino acids. V was shortened by 0 bases and J by 8 bases, with 10 bases between the two germline ends. CDR3 DNA: TGTGCCAGCAGTTACTCGAATAGGGGCGAAAAACTGTTTTTT. It codes for CASSYSNRGEKLFF.

The rearrangement links TRBV4-1 to TRBJ1-6; D unresolved. Trimming shortened V by 0 bases and J by 3 bases, and 6 bases separated the two germline ends. The CDR3 spans 15 residues. Germline lookup yields CDR1 MGHRA and CDR2 YSYEKL. The chain's CDR3 is CASSQEGSYNSPLHF. As DNA, the CDR3 is TGCGCCAGCAGCCAAGAGGGTAGCTATAATTCACCCCTCCACTTT.

The V and J genes are TRBV27 and TRBJ1-6, with a possible D match to TRBD1 (6 bases). The CDR3 sequence is 15 residues long. V dropped 7 bases and J dropped 9 bases, with 19 bases sitting between them. Germline-derived CDR1 and CDR2 are MNHEY and SMNVEV (reference sequence). CDR3 protein: CASTPGGQGISPLHF. The CDR3 DNA is TGTGCCAGCACCCCAGGAGGTCAGGGGATTTCACCCCTCCACTTT.

This rearrangement joins TRBV9 to TRBJ2-3; D gene unclear. The ends were cut back, 2 bases at V and 4 bases at J, with 14 bases in the middle. The germline V gene has CDR1 SGDLS and CDR2 YYNGEE. The CDR3 has 15 residues. The CDR3 protein is CASSVRYGDADTQYF. The CDR3 DNA sequence: TGTGCCAGCAGCGTTAGATATGGGGATGCAGATACGCAGTATTTT.

J is TRBJ1-6 and V is TRBV3-1 (or the pseudogene TRBV3-2), with 7 bases identical to TRBD1. CDR1 LGHDT and CDR2 YNNKEL come from the germline V gene (reference sequence). The CDR3 contains 19 residues. With V trimmed by 6 bases and J by 2 bases, 16 bases remained unmatched. CDR3 sequence (DNA): TGTGCCAGCAGTGAAGCACCGACAGGGTTAGGCGCCTATAATTCACCCCTCCACTTT. This codes for CASSEAPTGLGAYNSPLHF.

The chain couples TRBV3-1 (or the pseudogene TRBV3-2) to TRBJ2-3; D could derive from TRBD1 or TRBD2 (6 bases each). CDR3 size: 13 residues. Germline CDR1 reads LGHDT; CDR2 reads YNNKEL (reference sequence). V dropped 3 bases and J dropped 8 bases, with 12 bases sitting between them. CDR3 loop: CASSHEGGGTQYF. For the CDR3, the DNA is TGTGCCAGCAGCCATGAAGGGGGAGGTACGCAGTATTTT.

The CDR3 coding sequence is TGTGCCACCAGCAGGAAGACTAGCGGGGGGGCCGAAACAGATACGCAGTATTTT. It is translated as CATSRKTSGGAETDTQYF. This chain links TRBV15 with TRBJ2-3; the match to TRBD2 covers 14 bases. CDR1 and CDR2 from the germline V gene are LNHNV and YYDKDF (reference sequence). Trimming at V came to 3 bases and at J to 3 bases, leaving 8 bases not matched to a gene. This CDR3 has 18 residues.

The chain employs TRBV3-1 (or the pseudogene TRBV3-2) and TRBJ2-1, with D possibly TRBD2 on 5 matching bases. Trimming took off 2 bases at V and 15 bases at J, with 17 bases between the two ends. The CDR3 loop spans 13 amino acids. Germline V gene data show CDR1 as LGHDT and CDR2 as YNNKEL (reference sequence). CDR3 DNA sequence: TGTGCCAGCAGCCAAACGGGGAGCCTAGCTACGTTCTTC. The encoded protein is CASSQTGSLATFF.

V usage is TRBV19 and J usage is TRBJ1-1; perhaps TRBD1 as D (5 bases). Per the germline V gene, CDR1 is LNHDA and CDR2 is SQIVND (reference sequence). The CDR3 extends over 14 amino acids. V lost 5 bases and J lost 7, with 17 bases in between. The CDR3 coding sequence is TGTGCCAGTAGTTTCCTCGGGGGTAAGGATGAAGCTTTCTTT. It yields the protein CASSFLGGKDEAFF. The full variable domain, its missing parts supplied by reference TRBV19 and TRBJ1-1, is DGGITQSPKYLFRKEGQNVTLSCEQNLNHDAMYWYRQDPGQGLRLIYYSQIVNDFQKGDIAEGYSVSREKKESFPLTVTSAQKNPTAFYLCASSFLGGKDEAFFGQGTRLTVV.

The chain combines TRBV5-4 with TRBJ2-5, with D maybe TRBD2 (6 bases). Trimming cost V 9 bases and J 2 bases, with 20 bases left between them. CDR3 length: 15 amino acids. Germline V CDR1 and CDR2: SGHNT, YYREEE (reference sequence). The CDR3 here is CATWDHRDSQETQYF. The CDR3 region has the DNA TGTGCCACGTGGGACCACCGGGACTCTCAAGAGACCCAGTACTTC. Looking up the rest from reference TRBV5-4 and TRBJ2-5 gives the full variable domain: ETGVTQSPTHLIKTRGQQVTLRCSSQSGHNTVSWYQQALGQGPQFIFQYYREEENGRGNFPPRFSGLQFPNYSSELNVNALELDDSALYLCATWDHRDSQETQYFGPGTRLLVL.

J is TRBJ2-1 and V is TRBV24-1; 7 bases agree with TRBD2. In germline, CDR1 is KGHDR, CDR2 SFDVKD. J gave up 8 bases and V 3 bases, and 12 bases lay outside the gene matches. This CDR3 spans 16 amino acids. CDR3 loop: CATSDPKRTRYYEQFF. In nucleotides, the CDR3 is TGTGCCACCAGTGATCCGAAAAGGACTAGATACTATGAGCAGTTCTTC.

The chain carries TRBV2 and TRBJ2-1; 9 positions agree with TRBD2. The CDR3 sequence is 19 residues long. The germline gives CDR1 SNHLY, CDR2 FYNNEI. Unmatched junction bases numbered 16, after V lost 7 bases and J lost 0 bases. CDR3 residues: CASNPGGLAGLSSYNEQFF. CDR3 DNA: TGTGCCAGCAATCCCGGGGGCCTAGCGGGGCTGAGCTCCTACAATGAGCAGTTCTTC.